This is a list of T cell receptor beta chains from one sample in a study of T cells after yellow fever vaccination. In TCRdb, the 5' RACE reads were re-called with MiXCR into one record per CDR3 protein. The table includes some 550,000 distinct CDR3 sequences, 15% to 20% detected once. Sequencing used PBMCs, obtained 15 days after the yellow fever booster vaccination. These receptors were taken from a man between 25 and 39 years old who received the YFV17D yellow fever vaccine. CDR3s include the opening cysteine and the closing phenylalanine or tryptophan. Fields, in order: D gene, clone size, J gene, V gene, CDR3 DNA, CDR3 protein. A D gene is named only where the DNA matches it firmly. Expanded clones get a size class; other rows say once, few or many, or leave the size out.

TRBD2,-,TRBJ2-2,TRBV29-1,TGCAGCGTTGGACTAGCTCGAGGGAACACCGGGGAGCTGTTTTTT,CSVGLARGNTGELFF
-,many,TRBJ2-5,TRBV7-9,TGTGCCAGCAGCCGCACCCGAGGGAAAGAGACCCAGTACTTC,CASSRTRGKETQYF
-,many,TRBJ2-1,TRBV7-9,TGTGCCAGCAGCCCTCTTGGGGGATTCTACAATGAGCAGTTCTTC,CASSPLGGFYNEQFF
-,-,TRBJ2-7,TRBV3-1,TGTGCCAGCAGCCGTAGCGGTTCTCCCTACGAGCAGTACTTC,CASSRSGSPYEQYF
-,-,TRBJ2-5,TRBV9,TGTGCCAGCAGCGTAGGTAAAGGACAAGAGACCCAGTACTTC,CASSVGKGQETQYF
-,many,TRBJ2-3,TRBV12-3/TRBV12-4,TGTGCCAGCAGTTTAGTGAGCGGGAGCACAGATACGCAGTATTTT,CASSLVSGSTDTQYF
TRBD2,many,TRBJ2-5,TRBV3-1,TGTGCCAGCAGCTTCAGACTAGCGGGAGCCAGTGAGACCCAGTACTTC,CASSFRLAGASETQYF
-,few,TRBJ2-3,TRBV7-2,TGTGCCAGCAGCTTAGCTGAGCCAGATACGCAGTATTTT,CASSLAEPDTQYF
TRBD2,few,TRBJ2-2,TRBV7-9,TGTGCCAGCGGACTAGGAGTCGGGGAGCTGTTTTTT,CASGLGVGELFF
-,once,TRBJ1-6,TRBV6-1,TGTGCCAGCAGATCCCATGGGGGGTACAATTCACCCCTCCACTTT,CASRSHGGYNSPLHF
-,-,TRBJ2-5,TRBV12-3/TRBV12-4,TGTGCCAGCAGTTTTCACAGGATGGGGGAGACCCAGTACTTC,CASSFHRMGETQYF
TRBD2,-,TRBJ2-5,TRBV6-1,TGTGCCAGCAGAGGACTAGCGGGAGGGAGAATTTCCCAAGAGACCCAGTACTTC,CASRGLAGGRISQETQYF
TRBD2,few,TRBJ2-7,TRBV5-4,TGTGCCAGCAGCGGGATAGCGGGAGGCTCCTACGAGCAGTACTTC,CASSGIAGGSYEQYF
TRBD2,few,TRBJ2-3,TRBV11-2,TGTGCCAGCAGCCGAACTAGCGGGAGGTTATCTAGCACAGATACGCAGTATTTT,CASSRTSGRLSSTDTQYF
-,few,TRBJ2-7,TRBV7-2,TGTGCCAGCAGCTTACTAGCGCAGTCCTACGAGCAGTACTTC,CASSLLAQSYEQYF
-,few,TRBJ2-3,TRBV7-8,TGTGCCAGCAGCTTAGAGATGGCCTGGGATACGCAGTATTTT,CASSLEMAWDTQYF
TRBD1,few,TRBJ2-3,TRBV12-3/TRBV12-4,TGTGCCAGCAGTTTCACAGGGACAGGGGTCGATACGCAGTATTTT,CASSFTGTGVDTQYF
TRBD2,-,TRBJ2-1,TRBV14,TGTGCCAGCAGCCAACCTAGCGGGAGAAATAAGTTCTTC,CASSQPSGRNKFF